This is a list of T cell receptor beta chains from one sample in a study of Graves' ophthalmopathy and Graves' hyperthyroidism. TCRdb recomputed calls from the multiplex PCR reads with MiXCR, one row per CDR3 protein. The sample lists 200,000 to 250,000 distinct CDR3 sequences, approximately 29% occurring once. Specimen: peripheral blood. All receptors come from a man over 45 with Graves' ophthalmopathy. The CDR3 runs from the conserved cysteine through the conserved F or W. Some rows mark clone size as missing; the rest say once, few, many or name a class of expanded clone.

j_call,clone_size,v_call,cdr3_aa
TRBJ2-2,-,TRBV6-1,CASGRQGGTGELFF
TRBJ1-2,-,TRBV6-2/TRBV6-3,CASSVLGTGYYGYTF
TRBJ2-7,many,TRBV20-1,CSASGLAGSSEYEQYF
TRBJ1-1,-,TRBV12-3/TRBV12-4,CASSLRQLEVEAFF
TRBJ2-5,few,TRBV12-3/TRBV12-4,CASTRWGGEETQYF
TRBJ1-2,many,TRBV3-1,CASSDRSNYGYTF
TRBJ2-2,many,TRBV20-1,CSVPGRNTGELFF
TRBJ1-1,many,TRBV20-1,CSARDPGRDGRNTEAFF
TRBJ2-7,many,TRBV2,CASSEDPGQNSYEQYF
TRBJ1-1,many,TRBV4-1,CASSLPGGQLEAFF
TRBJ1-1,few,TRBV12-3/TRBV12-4,CASSLRDRGPMNTEAFF
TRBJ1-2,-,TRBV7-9,CASSLLADRGHGYTF